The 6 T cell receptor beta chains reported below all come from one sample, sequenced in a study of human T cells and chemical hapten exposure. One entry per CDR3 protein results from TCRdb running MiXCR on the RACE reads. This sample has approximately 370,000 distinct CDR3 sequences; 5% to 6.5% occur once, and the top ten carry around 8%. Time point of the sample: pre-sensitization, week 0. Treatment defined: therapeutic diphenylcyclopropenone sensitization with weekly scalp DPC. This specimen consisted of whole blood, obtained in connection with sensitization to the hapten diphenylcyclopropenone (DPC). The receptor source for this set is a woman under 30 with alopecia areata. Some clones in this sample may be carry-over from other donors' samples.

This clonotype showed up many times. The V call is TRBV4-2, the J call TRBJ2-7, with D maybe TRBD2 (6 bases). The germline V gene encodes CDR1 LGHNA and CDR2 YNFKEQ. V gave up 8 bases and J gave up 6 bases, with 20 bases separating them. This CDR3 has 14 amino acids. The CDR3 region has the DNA TGTGCCAGCTCCCGGGACTCTTCAGGTTCCGAGCAGTACTTC. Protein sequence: CASSRDSSGSEQYF.

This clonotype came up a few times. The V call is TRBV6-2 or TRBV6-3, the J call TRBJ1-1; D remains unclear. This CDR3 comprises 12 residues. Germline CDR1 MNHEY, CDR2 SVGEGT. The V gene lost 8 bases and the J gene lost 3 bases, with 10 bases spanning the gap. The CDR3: CASAQGDTEAFF. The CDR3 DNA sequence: TGTGCCAGCGCCCAAGGAGACACTGAAGCTTTCTTT.

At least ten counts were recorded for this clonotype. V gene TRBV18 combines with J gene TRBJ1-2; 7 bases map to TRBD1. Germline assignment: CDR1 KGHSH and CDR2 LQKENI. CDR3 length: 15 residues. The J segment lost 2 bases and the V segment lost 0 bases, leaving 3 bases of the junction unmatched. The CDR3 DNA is TGTGCCAGCTCACCACCGGGACAGACGAACTATGGCTACACCTTC. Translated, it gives CASSPPGQTNYGYTF. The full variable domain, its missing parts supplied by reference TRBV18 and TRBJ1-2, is NAGVMQNPRHLVRRRGQEARLRCSPMKGHSHVYWYRQLPEEGLKFMVYLQKENIIDESGMPKERFSAEFPKEGPSILRIQQVVRGDSAAYFCASSPPGQTNYGYTFGSGTRLTVV.

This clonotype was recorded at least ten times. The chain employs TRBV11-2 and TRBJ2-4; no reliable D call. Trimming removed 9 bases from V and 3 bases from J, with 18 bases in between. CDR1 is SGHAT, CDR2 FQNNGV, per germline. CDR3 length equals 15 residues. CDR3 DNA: TGTGCCAGTAAGGCCTTCGGAGCGAGCAAAAACATTCAGTACTTC. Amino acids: CASKAFGASKNIQYF.

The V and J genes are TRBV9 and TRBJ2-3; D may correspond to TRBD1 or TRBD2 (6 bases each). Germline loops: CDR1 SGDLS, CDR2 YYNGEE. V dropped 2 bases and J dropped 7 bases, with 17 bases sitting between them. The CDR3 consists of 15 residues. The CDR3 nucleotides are TGTGCCAGCAGCGTGGGGGGCCACCGTGCAAATACGCAGTATTTT. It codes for CASSVGGHRANTQYF.

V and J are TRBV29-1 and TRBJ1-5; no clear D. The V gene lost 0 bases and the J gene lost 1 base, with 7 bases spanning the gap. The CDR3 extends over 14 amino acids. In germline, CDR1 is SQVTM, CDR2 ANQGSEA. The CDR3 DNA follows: TGCAGCGTTGAAGATCAAGGGAGCAATCAGCCCCAGCATTTT. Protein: CSVEDQGSNQPQHF.